The TCR beta chain under discussion was sequenced for a study of shared clonotypes between healthy human individuals. Method: immunoSEQ multiplex PCR; TCRdb's copy keeps in-frame clones and lacks some. Of 2,500,000 or so clones in the sample, approximately 93% are singletons; the top ten hold 0.35% to 0.45%. Germline lookup yields CDR1 LNHDA and CDR2 SQIVND (reference sequence). CDR3 length equals 14 residues. The ends lost 5 bases at V and 3 bases at J; junction bases unmatched: 6. To note about this clone: This specimen includes other DNA sequences encoding the same CDR3.

The specimen was naive CD4+ T cells from PBMCs. Stated subset: CD45RA+ positively selected. The rearrangement links TRBV19 to TRBJ2-7, with TRBD1 matching 8 bases. This sequence originates from a man in his late teens or twenties in good health. Some clones in this sample may be carry-over from other donors' samples. Here the CDR3 reads CASSPRTGYYEQYF. The DNA for the CDR3 is TGTGCCAGTAGTCCCAGGACAGGGTACTACGAGCAGTACTTC.